A selection of T cell receptor beta chains follows, all from one sample in a study of T cells after posttransplantation cyclophosphamide. The data were produced by immunoSEQ multiplex PCR, yet TCRdb's version contains in-frame clones alone and is incomplete. This set yields under 50,000 clones and no singletons; the top ten hold 2.2%. The sequenced sample consisted of PBMCs. The receptors here all came from a man aged 35 to 55 in good health, CMV-negative, and a related stem cell transplant donor. CDR3s include the opening cysteine and the closing phenylalanine or tryptophan. The D gene is left open where the match is weak. The size entry is marked missing in some rows and otherwise reads once, few, many or a size class.

TRBJ2-7 - many TRBV2 TGTGCCAGCAGTGAACAGAACTCCTACGAGCAGTACTTC CASSEQNSYEQYF
TRBJ2-3 TRBD2 many TRBV4-2 TGTGCCAGCAGCCAAGATAGGGCGGGAGGGACAGATACGCAGTATTTT CASSQDRAGGTDTQYF
TRBJ2-5 - many TRBV11-3 TGTGCCAGCAGCTCCCGGAAGGGCGGGCAAGAGACCCAGTACTTC CASSSRKGGQETQYF
TRBJ1-4 - many TRBV2 TGTGCCAGCAGTGAAGGGCAGGAAGAAAAACTGTTTTTT CASSEGQEEKLFF
TRBJ2-5 - many TRBV15 TGTGCCACCAGCAGAGGGAGGTACCGAGAGACCCAGTACTTC CATSRGRYRETQYF
TRBJ2-5 TRBD1 many TRBV19 TGTGCCAGTAGGGGGACAGATAAAGAGACCCAGTACTTC CASRGTDKETQYF
TRBJ2-1 TRBD2 many TRBV7-2 TGTGCCAGCAGCATCACTAGCGGTCGCTACAATGAGCAGTTCTTC CASSITSGRYNEQFF
TRBJ2-1 - many TRBV5-1 TGCGCCAGCAGCCCGGGAGAGCGACGGCTCAATGAGCAGTTCTTC CASSPGERRLNEQFF
TRBJ2-1 TRBD2 many TRBV19 TGTGCCAGTACCAGGGGTGTAGCGGGAGGACTCGATGAACAGTTCTTC CASTRGVAGGLDEQFF
TRBJ2-2 TRBD1 many TRBV4-2 TGTGCCAGCAGCCAGGAACCGGGACAGCGGACCGGGGAGCTGTTTTTT CASSQEPGQRTGELFF
TRBJ2-1 TRBD1 - TRBV18 TGTGCCAGCTCACCCGGGCCAGGGGGACGTGAGCAGTTCTTC CASSPGPGGREQFF
TRBJ2-7 TRBD1 many TRBV9 TGTGCCAGCAGCGTAGGACAGGGTCGGCTTGAGCAGTACTTC CASSVGQGRLEQYF
TRBJ1-2 TRBD1 many TRBV9 TGTGCCAGCAGCGGACCGGGACAGGAGTTATATGGCTACACCTTC CASSGPGQELYGYTF